This T cell receptor (beta chain) was sequenced in a study of blood T cell repertoires in COVID-19. Study background: Nucleic acid was either cDNA or gDNA, and it came from T cells, B-cell-depleted T cells, or PBMCs.

The CDR3 loop spans 13 amino acids. V gave up 7 bases and J gave up 6 bases; unmatched junction bases: 9. CDR1 and CDR2 (germline): SQVTM, ANQGSEA. Per the study methods: Nucleated cell number was recorded as an estimate derived from reference gene primer amplification. TCRdb's table, derived via immunoSEQ multiplex PCR, lists solely in-frame clones and lacks some. That table gives V, J and clone size, and the DNA gave D and trimming. The data show 350,000 to 450,000 clones, 91% seen once. The origin of this receptor is a woman aged 40 to 50 who had been exposed to COVID-19. The chain has TRBV29-1 and TRBJ1-5, with 7 bases matching TRBD1. The sequenced material came from PBMCs or T cells enriched from blood (not recorded which). The CDR3 sequence: CSALQGMGQPQHF. Here the CDR3 DNA reads TGCAGCGCGTTACAGGGGATGGGTCAGCCCCAGCATTTT.